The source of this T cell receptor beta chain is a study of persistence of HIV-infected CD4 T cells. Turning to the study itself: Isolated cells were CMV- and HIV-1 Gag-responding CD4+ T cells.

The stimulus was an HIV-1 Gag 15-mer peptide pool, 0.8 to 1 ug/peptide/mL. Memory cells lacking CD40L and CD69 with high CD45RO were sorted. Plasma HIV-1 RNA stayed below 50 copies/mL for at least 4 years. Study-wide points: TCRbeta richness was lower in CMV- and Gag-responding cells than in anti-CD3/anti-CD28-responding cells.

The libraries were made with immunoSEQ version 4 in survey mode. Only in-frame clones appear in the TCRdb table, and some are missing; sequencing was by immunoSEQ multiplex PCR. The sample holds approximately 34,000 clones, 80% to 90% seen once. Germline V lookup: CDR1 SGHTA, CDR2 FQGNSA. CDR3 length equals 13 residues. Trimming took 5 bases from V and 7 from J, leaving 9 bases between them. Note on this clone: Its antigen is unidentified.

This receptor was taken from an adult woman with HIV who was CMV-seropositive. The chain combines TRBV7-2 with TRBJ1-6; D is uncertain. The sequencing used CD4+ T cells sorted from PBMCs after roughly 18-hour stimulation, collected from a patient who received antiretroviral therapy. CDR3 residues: CASSPDPNSPLHF. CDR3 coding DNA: TGTGCCAGCAGCCCGGACCCGAATTCACCCCTCCACTTT.